This T cell receptor (beta chain) was identified during a study of cytomegalovirus exposure and HLA in healthy donors. Study results and limitations: First-cohort TCR clusters tended to co-occur in the 120 or so validation repertoires, a later analysis found. Most TCR sequences were seen very rarely across donors, but some public TCRs occurred in many. Researchers catalogued some 160 TCR beta chains as cytomegalovirus-associated.

The donors were members of the validation cohort, which comprised under 150 subjects and was separate from the first cohort of roughly 700 subjects. Sequencing was performed with immunoSEQ multiplex PCR; in TCRdb, only in-frame clones are kept and a portion is missing. The sample holds 250,000 to 300,000 clones; around 85% are singletons and the top ten take roughly 1%. Of note for this clone: Its antigen is not identified. The same CDR3 arises from other DNA sequences in this sample as well.

CDR1 and CDR2 (germline): SGHDT, YYEEEE. The ends lost 3 bases at V and 4 bases at J; junction bases unmatched: 5. There are 14 residues in the CDR3. Material for sequencing was PBMCs. V usage is TRBV5-6 and J usage is TRBJ1-2, with TRBD1 matching over 8 bases. The clonotype originates from a woman between 18 and 29 years old in good health and CMV-seronegative. The CDR3 is CASSWGTGPYGYTF. CDR3 DNA: TGTGCCAGCAGCTGGGGGACAGGTCCCTATGGCTACACCTTC.